This TCR beta chain emerged from a study of Ad26.COV2.S vaccination and SARS-CoV-2 variants. The table came from immunoSEQ multiplex PCR; TCRdb's copy has only in-frame clones and leaves some out. The sample shows hundreds of thousands of clones, 87% of them seen only once. The length of the CDR3 is 16 residues. Germline CDR1 and CDR2: GTSNPN and SVGIG (reference sequence). V was clipped by 4 bases and J by 5 bases, with 18 bases between them. The sample's treatment: roughly 20 received Ad26.COV2.S at low or high dose, single or two shots; roughly five received placebo; per-sample allocation not given. Sampling was performed 63 days after the first vaccine or placebo injection. Recruitment in Boston yielded a donor of adult age, 18-55 years. The administered vaccine (an Ad26 vector) expressed Wuhan-strain SARS-CoV-2 spike.

The chain links TRBV30 to TRBJ1-6, with D tentatively TRBD1 (6 bases). The sequences come from peripheral blood, collected in a trial of Ad26.COV2.S vaccine versus placebo. This clonotype was sampled from a person between 18 and 65 years old who received the Ad26.COV2.S COVID-19 vaccine or a placebo. The CDR3 is CAWIAGGGWNNSPLHF. DNA for the CDR3: TGTGCCTGGATCGCGGGGGGGGGCTGGAATAATTCACCCCTCCACTTT.